This TCR beta chain was sequenced in a study of CD4 T cells in relation to SARS-CoV-2 and coronaviruses. Study in general: No peptide or an HIV-1 Nef peptide pool served as negative control. Crossreactive spike epitopes shared across donors were mapped to their HLA restriction. Study-level findings and limits: Each donor contributed either pre-pandemic or post-infection samples, not both.

CDR1 MNHEY and CDR2 SMNVEV come from the germline V gene (reference sequence). CDR3 length equals 16 residues. Trimming stripped 5 bases from V and 4 bases from J, with 21 bases between. The unexposed donors gave CD4+ T cells in about 2010-2019, prior to COVID-19. Isolation of CD4+ T cells took place after about 9 days in culture. Testing used SARS-CoV-2 S/N and four cold-coronavirus spikes on unexposed-donor CD4+ T cells, cells permitting. About this clone itself: The antigen is undetermined.

Using immunoSEQ multiplex PCR, the repertoire was profiled, and TCRdb retains in-frame clones only, with some absent. The table lists about 29,000 clones, around 78% of them singletons. This clonotype was sampled from a human donor in good health. The chain couples TRBV27 to TRBJ2-7; D perhaps matches TRBD2 (5 bases). The sample consisted of CD4+ T cells from PBMCs, cultured in vitro. CDR3 sequence reads: CASSHRVGREGYEQYF. CDR3 DNA sequence: TGTGCCAGCAGTCACCGTGTGGGTCGCGAGGGATACGAGCAGTACTTC.